This T cell receptor beta chain was found in a study of CD8 T cells in ankylosing spondylitis. This clonotype was counted a few times. The target antigen is unknown. Whole-study results and caveats: Within ankylosing spondylitis blood, a TCR beta motif made up of several highly homologous variants appeared to be characteristic. In peripheral blood, disease-linked CD8+ clones occurred at relatively low frequencies.

Quantitative 5'-RACE with molecular barcodes generated TCR beta libraries. Via MiXCR, TCRdb re-called the 5' RACE reads, giving one row per CDR3 protein. Here the sample spans fewer than 500,000 distinct CDR3 sequences, about 24% being singletons. Germline lookup yields CDR1 DFQATT and CDR2 SNEGSKA (reference sequence). The CDR3 loop spans 15 amino acids. V lost 3 bases and J lost 6, with 18 bases in between. The chain couples TRBV20-1 to TRBJ2-1; possible D gene TRBD1, 7 bases. Sequenced input: blood, either unsorted or a sorted T cell fraction (not recorded which). This sequence originates from a male donor with ankylosing spondylitis. The CDR3: CSASPETGTFNEQFF. CDR3 bases: TGCAGTGCTAGCCCCGAGACAGGGACTTTCAATGAGCAGTTCTTC.